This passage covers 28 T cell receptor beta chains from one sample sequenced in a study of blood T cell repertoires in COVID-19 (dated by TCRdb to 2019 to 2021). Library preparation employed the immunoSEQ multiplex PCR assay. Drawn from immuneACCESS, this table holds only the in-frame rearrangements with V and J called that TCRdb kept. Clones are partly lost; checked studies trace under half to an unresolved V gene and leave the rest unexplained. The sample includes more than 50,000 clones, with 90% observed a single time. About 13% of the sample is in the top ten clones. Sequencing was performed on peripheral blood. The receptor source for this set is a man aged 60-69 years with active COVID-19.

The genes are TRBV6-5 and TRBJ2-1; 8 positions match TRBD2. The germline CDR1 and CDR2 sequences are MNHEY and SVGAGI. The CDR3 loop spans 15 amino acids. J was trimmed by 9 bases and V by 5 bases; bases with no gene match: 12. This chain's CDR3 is CASSRTSRLGGEQFF. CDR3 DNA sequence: TGTGCCAGCAGTCGGACTAGCAGGCTAGGGGGTGAGCAGTTCTTC.

The CDR3 protein is CASSPYQGLGGELFF. The CDR3, as DNA: TGTGCCAGCAGTCCGTATCAGGGGCTTGGCGGGGAGCTGTTTTTT. The chain carries TRBV7-9 and TRBJ2-2; TRBD1 is a possible D gene (6 bases). The ends were cut back, 6 bases at V and 7 bases at J, with 18 bases in the middle. Germline assignment: CDR1 SEHNR and CDR2 FQNEAQ (reference sequence). There are 15 residues in the CDR3.

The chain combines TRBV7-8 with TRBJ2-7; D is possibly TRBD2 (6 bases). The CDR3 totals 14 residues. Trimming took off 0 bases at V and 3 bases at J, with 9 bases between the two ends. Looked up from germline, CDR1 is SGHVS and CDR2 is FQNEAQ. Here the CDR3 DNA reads TGTGCCAGCAGCTTAGCTGTGACTAGCTACGAGCAGTACTTC. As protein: CASSLAVTSYEQYF.

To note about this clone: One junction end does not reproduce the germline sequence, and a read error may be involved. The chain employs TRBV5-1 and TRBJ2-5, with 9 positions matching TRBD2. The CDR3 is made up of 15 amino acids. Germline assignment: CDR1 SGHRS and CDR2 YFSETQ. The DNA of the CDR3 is TGCGCCAGCAGCGGTAGCGGGGGAAACCAAGGGACCCAGTACTTC. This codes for CASSGSGGNQGTQYF.

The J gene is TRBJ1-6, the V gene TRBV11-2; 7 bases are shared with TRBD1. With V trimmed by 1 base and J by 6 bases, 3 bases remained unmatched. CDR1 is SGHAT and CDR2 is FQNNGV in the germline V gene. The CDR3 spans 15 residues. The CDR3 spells CASSLGTGVNSPLHF. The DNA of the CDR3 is TGTGCCAGCAGCTTAGGAACAGGGGTTAATTCACCCCTCCACTTT.

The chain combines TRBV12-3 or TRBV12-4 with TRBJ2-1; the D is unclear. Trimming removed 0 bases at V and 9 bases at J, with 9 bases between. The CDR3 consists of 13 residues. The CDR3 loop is CASSLAMYGEQFF. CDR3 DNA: TGTGCCAGCAGTTTAGCAATGTACGGTGAGCAGTTCTTC.

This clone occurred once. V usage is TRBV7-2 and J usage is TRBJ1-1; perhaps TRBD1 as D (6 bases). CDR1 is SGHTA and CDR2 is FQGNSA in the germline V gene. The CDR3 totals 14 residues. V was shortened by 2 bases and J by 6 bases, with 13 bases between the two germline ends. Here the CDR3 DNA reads TGTGCCAGCAGCTTAATTGTGACAGGCTCTGAAGCTTTCTTT. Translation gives CASSLIVTGSEAFF. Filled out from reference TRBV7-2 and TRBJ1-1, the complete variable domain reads GAGVSQSPSNKVTEKGKDVELRCDPISGHTALYWYRQSLGQGLEFLIYFQGNSAPDKSGLPSDRFSAERTGGSVSTLTIQRTQQEDSAVYLCASSLIVTGSEAFFGQGTRLTVV.

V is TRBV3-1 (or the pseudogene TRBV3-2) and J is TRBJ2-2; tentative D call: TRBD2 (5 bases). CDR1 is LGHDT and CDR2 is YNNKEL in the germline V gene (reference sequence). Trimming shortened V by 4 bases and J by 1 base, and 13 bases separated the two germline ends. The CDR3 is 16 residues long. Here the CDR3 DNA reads TGTGCCAGCAGCCCTTGGACTCCGAAGAACACCGGGGAGCTGTTTTTT. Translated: CASSPWTPKNTGELFF.

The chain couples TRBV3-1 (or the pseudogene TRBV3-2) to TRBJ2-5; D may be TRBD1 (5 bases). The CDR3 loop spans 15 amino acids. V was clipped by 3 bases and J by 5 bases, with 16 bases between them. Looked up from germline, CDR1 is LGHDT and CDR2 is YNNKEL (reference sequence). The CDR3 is CASSQGLVFWETQYF. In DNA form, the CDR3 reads TGTGCCAGCAGCCAGGGGCTAGTTTTTTGGGAGACCCAGTACTTC.

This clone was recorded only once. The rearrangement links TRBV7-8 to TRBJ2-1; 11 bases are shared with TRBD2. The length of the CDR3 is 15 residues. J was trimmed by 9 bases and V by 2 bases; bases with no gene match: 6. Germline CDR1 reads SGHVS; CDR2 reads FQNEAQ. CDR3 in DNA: TGTGCCAGCAGCTTATCGGGCCTAGCGGGAGGTGAGCAGTTCTTC. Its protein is CASSLSGLAGGEQFF.

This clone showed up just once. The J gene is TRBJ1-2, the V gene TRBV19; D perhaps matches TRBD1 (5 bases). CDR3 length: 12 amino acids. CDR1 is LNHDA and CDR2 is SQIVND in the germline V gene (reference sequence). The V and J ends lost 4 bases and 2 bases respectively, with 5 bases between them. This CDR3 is CASSRQNYGYTF. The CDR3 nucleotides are TGTGCCAGTAGTAGACAGAACTATGGCTACACCTTC.

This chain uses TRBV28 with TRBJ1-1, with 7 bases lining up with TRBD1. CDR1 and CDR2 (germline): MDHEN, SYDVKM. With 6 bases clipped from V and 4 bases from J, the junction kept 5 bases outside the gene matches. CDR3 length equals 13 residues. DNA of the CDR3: TGTGCCAGCAGGGGACAGTCGACCACTGAAGCTTTCTTT. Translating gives CASRGQSTTEAFF. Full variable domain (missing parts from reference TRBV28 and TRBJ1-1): DVKVTQSSRYLVKRTGEKVFLECVQDMDHENMFWYRQDPGLGLRLIYFSYDVKMKEKGDIPEGYSVSREKKERFSLILESASTNQTSMYLCASRGQSTTEAFFGQGTRLTVV.

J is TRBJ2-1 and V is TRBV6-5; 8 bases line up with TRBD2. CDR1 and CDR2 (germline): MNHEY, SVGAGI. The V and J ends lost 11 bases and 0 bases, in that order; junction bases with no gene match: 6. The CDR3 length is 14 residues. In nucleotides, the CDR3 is TGTGCCGTGGCGGGGGGTAGCTCCTACAATGAGCAGTTCTTC. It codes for CAVAGGSSYNEQFF.

The CDR3 nucleotides read TGTGCCAGCAGCAAAGGGCAGGTTAGGGAGACCCAGTACTTC. Protein sequence: CASSKGQVRETQYF. The chain uses TRBV21-1 and TRBJ2-5; TRBD1 is the table's D call, not checked against the DNA. TRBV21-1 is listed as a pseudogene. The CDR3 consists of 14 residues.

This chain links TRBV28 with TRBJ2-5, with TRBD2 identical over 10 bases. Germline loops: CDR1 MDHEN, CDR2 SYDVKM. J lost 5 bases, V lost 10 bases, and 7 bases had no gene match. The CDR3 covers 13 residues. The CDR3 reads CATLAGARETQYF. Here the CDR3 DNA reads TGTGCCACCCTAGCGGGGGCGAGGGAGACCCAGTACTTC.

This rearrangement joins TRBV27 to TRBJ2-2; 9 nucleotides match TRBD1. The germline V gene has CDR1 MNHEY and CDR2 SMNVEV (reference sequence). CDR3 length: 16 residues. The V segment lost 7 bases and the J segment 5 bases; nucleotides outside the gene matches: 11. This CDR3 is CASTLKDRGVTGELFF. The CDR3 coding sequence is TGTGCCAGCACCCTGAAGGACAGGGGTGTTACCGGGGAGCTGTTTTTT.

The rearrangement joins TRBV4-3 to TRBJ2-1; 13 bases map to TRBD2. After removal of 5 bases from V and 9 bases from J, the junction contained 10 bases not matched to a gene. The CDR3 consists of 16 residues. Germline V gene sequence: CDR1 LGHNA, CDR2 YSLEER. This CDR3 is CASSGIGTSGNPEQFF. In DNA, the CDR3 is TGCGCCAGCAGCGGGATTGGGACTAGCGGGAACCCTGAGCAGTTCTTC.

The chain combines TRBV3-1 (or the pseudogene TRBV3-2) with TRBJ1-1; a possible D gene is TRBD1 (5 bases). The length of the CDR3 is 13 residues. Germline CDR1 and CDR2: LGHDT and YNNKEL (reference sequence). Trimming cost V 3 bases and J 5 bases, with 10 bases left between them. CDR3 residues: CASSHQGRTEAFF. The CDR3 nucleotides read TGTGCCAGCAGCCATCAGGGCAGGACTGAAGCTTTCTTT.

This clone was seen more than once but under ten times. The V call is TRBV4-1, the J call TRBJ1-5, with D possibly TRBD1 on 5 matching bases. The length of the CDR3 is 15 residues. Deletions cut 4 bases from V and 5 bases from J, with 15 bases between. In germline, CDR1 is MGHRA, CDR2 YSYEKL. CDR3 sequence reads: CASSLSWGADQPQHF. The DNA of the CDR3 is TGCGCCAGCAGCCTATCCTGGGGCGCCGATCAGCCCCAGCATTTT.

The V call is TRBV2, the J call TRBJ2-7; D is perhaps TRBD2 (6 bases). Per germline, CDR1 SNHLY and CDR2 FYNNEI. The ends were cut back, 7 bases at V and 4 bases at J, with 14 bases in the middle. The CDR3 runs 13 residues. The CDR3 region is CASMGLSEYEQYF. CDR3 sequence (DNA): TGTGCCAGCATGGGACTTTCAGAATACGAGCAGTACTTC.

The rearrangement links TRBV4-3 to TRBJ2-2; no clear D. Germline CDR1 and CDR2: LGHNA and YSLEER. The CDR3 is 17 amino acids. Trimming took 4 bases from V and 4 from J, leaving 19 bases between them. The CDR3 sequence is CASSLYLGASTTGELFF. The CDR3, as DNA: TGCGCCAGCAGCCTCTACCTGGGCGCCAGCACCACCGGGGAGCTGTTTTTT.

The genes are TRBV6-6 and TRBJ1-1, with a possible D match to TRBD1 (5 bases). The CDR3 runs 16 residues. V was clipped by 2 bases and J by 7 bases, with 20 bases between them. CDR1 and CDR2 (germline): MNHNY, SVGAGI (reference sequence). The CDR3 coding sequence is TGTGCCAGCAGTTACCCCAAGGGGCGTCAAGGTAATGAAGCTTTCTTT. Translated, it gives CASSYPKGRQGNEAFF.

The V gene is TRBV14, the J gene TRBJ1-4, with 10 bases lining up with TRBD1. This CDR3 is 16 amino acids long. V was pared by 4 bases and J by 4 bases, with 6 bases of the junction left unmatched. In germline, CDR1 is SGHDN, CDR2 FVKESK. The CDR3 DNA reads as TGTGCCAGCAGCCCGGGGACAGGGGCTTATAATGAAAAACTGTTTTTT. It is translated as CASSPGTGAYNEKLFF.

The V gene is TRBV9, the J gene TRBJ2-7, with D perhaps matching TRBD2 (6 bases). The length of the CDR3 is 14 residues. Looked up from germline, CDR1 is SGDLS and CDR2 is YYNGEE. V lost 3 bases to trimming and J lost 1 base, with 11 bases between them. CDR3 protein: CASSEPTRSYEQYF. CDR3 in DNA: TGTGCCAGCAGCGAACCGACTAGATCCTACGAGCAGTACTTC.

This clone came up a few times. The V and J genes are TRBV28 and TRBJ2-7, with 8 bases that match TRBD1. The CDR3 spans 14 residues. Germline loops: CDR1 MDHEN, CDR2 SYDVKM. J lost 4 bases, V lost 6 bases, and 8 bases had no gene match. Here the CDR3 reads CASRPRDRQYEQYF. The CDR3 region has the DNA TGTGCCAGCAGACCCCGGGACAGGCAGTACGAGCAGTACTTC.

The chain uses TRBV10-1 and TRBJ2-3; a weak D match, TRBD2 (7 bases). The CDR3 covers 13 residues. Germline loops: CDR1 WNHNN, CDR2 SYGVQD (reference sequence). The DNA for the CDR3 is TGCGGCCATCCGGGGGGCTCCACAGATACGCAGTATTTT. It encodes CGHPGGSTDTQYF.

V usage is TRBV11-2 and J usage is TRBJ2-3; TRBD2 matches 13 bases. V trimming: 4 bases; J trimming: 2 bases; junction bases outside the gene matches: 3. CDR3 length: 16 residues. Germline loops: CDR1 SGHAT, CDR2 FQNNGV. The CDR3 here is CASSYGTSGITDTQYF. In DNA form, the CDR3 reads TGTGCCAGCAGCTACGGGACTAGCGGGATCACAGATACGCAGTATTTT.

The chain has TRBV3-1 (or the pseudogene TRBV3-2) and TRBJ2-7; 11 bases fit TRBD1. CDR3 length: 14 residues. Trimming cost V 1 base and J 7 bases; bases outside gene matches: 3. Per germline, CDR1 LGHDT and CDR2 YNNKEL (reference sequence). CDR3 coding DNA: TGTGCCAGCAGCCAAGGGACAGGGGGCAGGGAGCAGTACTTC. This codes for CASSQGTGGREQYF.